Below, 18 T cell receptor beta chains from the same sample are listed, as sequenced in a study of beta chain features in type 1 diabetes. TCRB transcripts that were expressed got sequenced, as all of the isolated RNA had been reverse transcribed. The protocol was immunoSEQ multiplex PCR, while the TCRdb copy is restricted to in-frame clones and leaves out a portion. This table holds hundreds of thousands of clones, over 65% found once. The sample comprised naive CD4+ T cells from blood. These receptors came from a man aged 25 to 40 in good health.

V gene TRBV29-1 combines with J gene TRBJ2-7, with TRBD1 matching 8 bases. The CDR3 loop spans 12 amino acids. With 6 bases clipped from V and 3 bases from J, the junction kept 4 bases outside the gene matches. Germline loops: CDR1 SQVTM, CDR2 ANQGSEA. The CDR3 reads CSVGQDNYEQYF. The CDR3 region has the DNA TGCAGCGTGGGACAGGACAACTACGAGCAGTACTTC.

The chain has TRBV30 and TRBJ1-5; unclear D gene. In germline, CDR1 is GTSNPN, CDR2 SVGIG (reference sequence). Trimming removed 0 bases from V and 6 bases from J, with 21 bases in between. The CDR3 has 17 amino acids. CDR3 sequence: CAWSVGPTVLLGQPQHF. CDR3 sequence (DNA): TGTGCCTGGAGTGTAGGTCCCACAGTTCTCCTGGGTCAGCCCCAGCATTTT.

V gene TRBV30 combines with J gene TRBJ2-3; 8 bases fit TRBD2. The CDR3 is made up of 12 amino acids. V gave up 7 bases and J gave up 4 bases; unmatched junction bases: 4. The germline V gene encodes CDR1 GTSNPN and CDR2 SVGIG (reference sequence). The CDR3 reads CASGGAADTQYF. The CDR3 DNA reads TGTGCCTCCGGGGGGGCGGCAGATACGCAGTATTTT.

The chain recombines TRBV29-1 with TRBJ2-3, with TRBD2 matching over 10 bases. The CDR3 consists of 15 residues. Germline V CDR1 and CDR2: SQVTM, ANQGSEA. Unmatched junction bases numbered 3, after V lost 2 bases and J lost 1 base. This chain's CDR3 is CSVEFSGRRTDTQYF. CDR3 DNA sequence: TGCAGCGTTGAATTTAGCGGGAGGCGCACAGATACGCAGTATTTT.

The chain combines TRBV30 with TRBJ2-1; either TRBD1 or TRBD2 may supply D (5 bases each). This CDR3 region has 15 residues. Germline V gene lookup returns CDR1 GTSNPN and CDR2 SVGIG (reference sequence). With 0 bases removed from V and 9 bases from J, the gap between germline ends came to 18 bases. CDR3 nucleotide sequence: TGTGCCTGGAGTGTACCCCCCAGAGGGGTGGGTGAGCAGTTCTTC. This sequence encodes CAWSVPPRGVGEQFF. The whole variable domain, remainder taken from reference TRBV30 and TRBJ2-1, is SQTIHQWPATLVQPVGSPLSLECTVEGTSNPNLYWYRQAAGRGLQLLFYSVGIGQISSEVPQNLSASRPQDRQFILSSKKLLLSDSGFYLCAWSVPPRGVGEQFFGPGTRLTVL.

The rearrangement joins TRBV21-1 to TRBJ2-7; TRBD2, the table's D call, was not compared with the DNA. TRBV21-1 is a pseudogene. This CDR3 contains 12 residues. The CDR3 sequence: CASSNGVHEQYF. The CDR3 bases are TGTGCCAGCAGCAACGGGGTCCATGAGCAGTACTTC.

The rearrangement links TRBV30 to TRBJ2-3, with 9 bases lining up with TRBD2. This CDR3 has 14 amino acids. V gave up 1 base and J gave up 7 bases; unmatched junction bases: 6. Germline assignment: CDR1 GTSNPN and CDR2 SVGIG (reference sequence). CDR3 DNA: TGTGCCTGGAGTGGGCGGGGGGGCCGAAATACGCAGTATTTT. Its protein product is CAWSGRGGRNTQYF. Complete variable domain (other parts from reference TRBV30 and TRBJ2-3): SQTIHQWPATLVQPVGSPLSLECTVEGTSNPNLYWYRQAAGRGLQLLFYSVGIGQISSEVPQNLSASRPQDRQFILSSKKLLLSDSGFYLCAWSGRGGRNTQYFGPGTRLTVL.

In its sample, this clone was seen once. V usage is TRBV30 and J usage is TRBJ2-3; TRBD2 matches 7 bases. V was clipped by 1 base and J by 11 bases; unmatched bases: 3. Germline V CDR1 and CDR2: GTSNPN, SVGIG (reference sequence). This CDR3 contains 11 residues. CDR3 sequence reads: CAWSGLALQYF. The CDR3 DNA is TGTGCCTGGAGTGGACTAGCTTTGCAGTATTTT.

This chain links TRBV7-9 with TRBJ2-5; D unclear. V lost 4 bases and J 4 bases, leaving 7 bases between the germline ends. This CDR3 has 12 residues. CDR1 is SEHNR and CDR2 is FQNEAQ in the germline V gene (reference sequence). The CDR3 nucleotides are TGTGCCAGCAGCTCCGCTGGAGAGACCCAGTACTTC. Protein sequence: CASSSAGETQYF.

This clone was found once. This rearrangement joins TRBV9 to TRBJ2-2, with D perhaps matching TRBD2 (6 bases). This CDR3 has 14 amino acids. Trimming stripped 0 bases from V and 3 bases from J, with 6 bases between. CDR1 and CDR2 from the germline V gene are SGDLS and YYNGEE. CDR3 sequence (DNA): TGTGCCAGCAGCGTAGCGGGGGACACCGGGGAGCTGTTTTTT. Protein product: CASSVAGDTGELFF. Full variable domain (remainder filled in from reference TRBV9 and TRBJ2-2): DSGVTQTPKHLITATGQRVTLRCSPRSGDLSVYWYQQSLDQGLQFLIQYYNGEERAKGNILERFSAQQFPDLHSELNLSSLELGDSALYFCASSVAGDTGELFFGEGSRLTVL.

The chain employs TRBV2 and TRBJ1-1; D may be TRBD1 (5 bases). V was shortened by 7 bases and J by 9 bases, with 15 bases between the two germline ends. The germline CDR1 and CDR2 sequences are SNHLY and FYNNEI. The CDR3 covers 12 residues. CDR3 sequence reads: CASTLGGPQAFF. As DNA, the CDR3 is TGTGCCAGCACCCTGGGGGGACCTCAAGCTTTCTTT.

This clone has a handful of counts. This chain joins TRBV9 and TRBJ2-2; 8 bases match TRBD2. The CDR3 consists of 16 residues. V was pared by 0 bases and J by 7 bases, with 8 bases of the junction left unmatched. Per the germline V gene, CDR1 is SGDLS and CDR2 is YYNGEE. The CDR3 spells CASSVDPAGAVGELFF. The CDR3 DNA reads TGTGCCAGCAGCGTAGATCCAGCGGGAGCGGTCGGGGAGCTGTTTTTT.

V and J are TRBV7-2 and TRBJ2-7, with D uncertain. The V gene lost 5 bases and the J gene lost 4 bases, with 12 bases spanning the gap. The V gene's germline CDR1 is SGHTA and CDR2 FQGNSA. CDR3 size: 13 residues. The CDR3 sequence: CASSQPELYEQYF. The CDR3 DNA is TGTGCCAGCAGCCAACCTGAGCTTTACGAGCAGTACTTC.

The genes are TRBV5-1 and TRBJ2-1; weak D call: TRBD1 (6 bases). This CDR3 has 12 residues. The germline gives CDR1 SGHRS, CDR2 YFSETQ. The ends were cut back, 3 bases at V and 7 bases at J, with 8 bases in the middle. CDR3 in amino acids: CASSSQGNEQFF. CDR3 in DNA: TGCGCCAGCAGCTCACAGGGTAATGAGCAGTTCTTC.

V usage is TRBV28 and J usage is TRBJ2-1; 13 positions agree with TRBD2. Trimming at V came to 6 bases and at J to 9 bases, leaving 8 bases not matched to a gene. The CDR3 length is 15 residues. The germline CDR1 and CDR2 sequences are MDHEN and SYDVKM. For the CDR3, the DNA is TGTGCCAGCAGCCCACTAGCGGGAGGGCCGGGTGAGCAGTTCTTC. Protein product: CASSPLAGGPGEQFF.

V usage is TRBV7-2 and J usage is TRBJ2-3, with D possibly being TRBD1 (5 bases). CDR3 length: 16 residues. V shed 4 bases and J shed 2 bases, with 16 bases lying between them. From germline, CDR1 is SGHTA and CDR2 FQGNSA. This CDR3 reads CASSYGRDSSTDTQYF. In DNA, the CDR3 is TGTGCCAGCAGCTATGGCAGGGATAGTTCCACAGATACGCAGTATTTT. Full variable domain (outside the CDR3, taken from reference TRBV7-2 and TRBJ2-3): GAGVSQSPSNKVTEKGKDVELRCDPISGHTALYWYRQSLGQGLEFLIYFQGNSAPDKSGLPSDRFSAERTGGSVSTLTIQRTQQEDSAVYLCASSYGRDSSTDTQYFGPGTRLTVL.

The chain employs TRBV29-1 and TRBJ2-1; 7 nucleotides line up with TRBD1. Germline V gene lookup returns CDR1 SQVTM and CDR2 ANQGSEA. The junction had 11 bases not matched to a gene; V was cut back by 6 bases and J by 6 bases. CDR3 length equals 14 residues. The CDR3 spells CSVAGGGWSNEQFF. For the CDR3, the DNA is TGCAGCGTCGCAGGGGGTGGTTGGAGCAATGAGCAGTTCTTC.

The rearrangement uses TRBV7-8 and TRBJ2-2; D not certain. The CDR3 sequence is 15 residues long. V was trimmed by 5 bases and J by 2 bases, leaving 12 bases between them. Per germline, CDR1 SGHVS and CDR2 FQNEAQ. Here the CDR3 DNA reads TGTGCCAGCAGCCTCCGGCAAGTTAACACCGGGGAGCTGTTTTTT. The encoded protein is CASSLRQVNTGELFF.